This T cell receptor (beta chain) was recorded in a study of T cells in Graves' hyperthyroidism and ophthalmopathy. Germline CDR1 is SQVTM and CDR2 is ANQGSEA. Trimming cost V 5 bases and J 6 bases, with 25 bases left between them. The CDR3 has 16 residues. Amplification of TCR beta CDR3 regions was performed using RNA transcripts as template. A first-round RT-PCR of the TCR CDR3 used the HTBI primer set. Via MiXCR, TCRdb re-called the multiplex PCR reads, giving one row per CDR3 protein. The sample has some 440,000 distinct CDR3 sequences, 15% to 18% seen once. The rearrangement uses TRBV29-1 and TRBJ1-1, with D tentatively TRBD1 (6 bases). The clonotype comes from a woman aged 18-30 years with Graves' hyperthyroidism. Sequencing was done on a sample of blood. The CDR3 region is CSVQSTWGAGGAEAFF. In nucleotides, the CDR3 is TGCAGCGTTCAGTCCACTTGGGGGGCAGGCGGGGCTGAAGCTTTCTTT.